The rows below give T cell receptor beta chains drawn from one sample of a study of blood T cell repertoires in COVID-19. Assay: immunoSEQ multiplex PCR; the TCRdb copy retains only in-frame clones and omits some. The sample contains hundreds of thousands of clones, 85% of which appear only once. Material: PBMCs or T cells enriched from blood (not recorded which). The receptors were gathered from a woman aged 45-59 years who had recovered from COVID-19. CDR3s include the opening cysteine and the closing phenylalanine or tryptophan. Each record gives: D gene, V gene, clone size, J gene, CDR3 protein, CDR3 DNA. A D gene is named only where the DNA matches it firmly. Part of the rows lack a size; the others show once, few, many or a class for expanded clones.

TRBD1	TRBV6-5	NA	TRBJ2-7	CASSRTGDYSYEQYF	TGTGCCAGCAGCCGGACAGGGGACTACTCCTACGAGCAGTACTTC
NA	TRBV28	NA	TRBJ2-2	CASSLPFNTGELFF	TGTGCCAGCAGTTTACCGTTTAACACCGGGGAGCTGTTTTTT
TRBD1	TRBV19	NA	TRBJ1-6	CASRKGQGYPSNNSPLHF	TGTGCCAGTAGGAAGGGACAGGGGTATCCCTCGAATAATTCACCCCTCCACTTT
TRBD2	TRBV18	NA	TRBJ2-7	CASSPSGTSGIEQYF	TGTGCCAGCTCACCTTCCGGGACTAGCGGAATCGAGCAGTACTTC
NA	TRBV18	NA	TRBJ1-2	CASSPIGEGYYGYTF	TGTGCCAGCTCACCTATCGGGGAAGGGTACTATGGCTACACCTTC
TRBD1	TRBV5-1	NA	TRBJ1-2	CASSLRTGNYGYTF	TGCGCCAGCAGCTTGCGGACAGGGAATTATGGCTACACCTTC
NA	TRBV4-1	NA	TRBJ2-3	CASSYRDRTDTQYF	TGCGCCAGCAGCTACAGGGATCGCACAGATACGCAGTATTTT
NA	TRBV9	NA	TRBJ1-2	CASSLGPQGIYGYTF	TGTGCCAGCAGCTTAGGCCCCCAGGGGATCTATGGCTACACCTTC
NA	TRBV6-5	NA	TRBJ1-2	CASRSDSNGYTF	TGTGCCAGCAGGTCGGACAGTAATGGCTACACCTTC
NA	TRBV27	once	TRBJ1-5	CASTSNGHGNQPQHF	TGTGCCAGCACTTCCAACGGTCATGGCAATCAGCCCCAGCATTTT
TRBD2	TRBV24-1	once	TRBJ2-1	CATSDWTSGDNEQFF	TGTGCCACCAGTGATTGGACTAGCGGGGACAATGAGCAGTTCTTC
NA	TRBV13	NA	TRBJ1-1	CASSFTQNTEAFF	TGTGCCAGCAGCTTTACACAGAACACTGAAGCTTTCTTT
TRBD2	TRBV9	NA	TRBJ2-1	CASSVSGGALNEQFF	TGTGCCAGCAGCGTGAGCGGGGGGGCCTTAAATGAGCAGTTCTTC
NA	TRBV5-1	NA	TRBJ1-6	CASSFMTGRNSPLHF	TGCGCCAGCAGCTTCATGACAGGAAGAAATTCACCCCTCCACTTT
TRBD1	TRBV9	NA	TRBJ2-1	CASSVVEGAIFFDEQFF	TGTGCCAGCAGCGTAGTCGAGGGGGCCATTTTCTTCGATGAGCAGTTCTTC
NA	TRBV12-3/TRBV12-4	NA	TRBJ2-7	CASSPGQSLEQYF	TGTGCCAGCAGTCCGGGACAATCCCTCGAGCAGTACTTC
TRBD1	TRBV10-1	NA	TRBJ1-1	CASSGGTGEAFF	TGCGCCAGCAGCGGAGGGACAGGCGAAGCTTTCTTT
NA	TRBV29-1	NA	TRBJ1-1	CSVDTVYYEAFF	TGCAGCGTTGATACAGTGTATTATGAAGCTTTCTTT
NA	TRBV2	NA	TRBJ2-3	CASRPRDNGDTQYF	TGTGCCAGCCGCCCAAGGGACAATGGAGATACGCAGTATTTT
TRBD2	TRBV5-6	NA	TRBJ2-3	CASSYPGLAGGRTDTQYF	TGTGCCAGCAGCTACCCGGGACTAGCGGGGGGCCGCACAGATACGCAGTATTTT
TRBD2	TRBV9	NA	TRBJ2-3	CASSPTGTSGVHDTQYF	TGTGCCAGCAGCCCGACCGGGACTAGCGGGGTCCACGATACGCAGTATTTT
TRBD1	TRBV2	NA	TRBJ2-2	CASSGDPGGVTGELFF	TGTGCCAGCAGCGGCGACCCAGGGGGAGTGACCGGGGAGCTGTTTTTT
TRBD1	TRBV30	NA	TRBJ1-4	CAWGGQGNEKLFF	TGTGCCTGGGGTGGACAGGGGAATGAAAAACTGTTTTTT
NA	TRBV19	NA	TRBJ1-1	CASSLGWGQAFF	TGTGCCAGTAGTCTTGGATGGGGCCAAGCTTTCTTT
TRBD1	TRBV2	NA	TRBJ1-1	CASRETGVNTEAFF	TGTGCCAGCAGGGAAACAGGGGTGAACACTGAAGCTTTCTTT
NA	TRBV7-2	NA	TRBJ2-3	CASSGGLINTDTQYF	TGTGCCAGCAGCGGAGGACTCATAAACACAGATACGCAGTATTTT
TRBD2	TRBV29-1	NA	TRBJ2-1	CSVGRTSREQFF	TGCAGCGTTGGTAGGACTAGCAGAGAGCAGTTCTTC
TRBD1	TRBV5-1	NA	TRBJ1-1	CASSAGQGLTEAFF	TGCGCCAGCAGCGCCGGACAGGGGTTGACTGAAGCTTTCTTT
NA	TRBV12-3/TRBV12-4	NA	TRBJ1-2	CASQRGNYGYTF	TGTGCCAGCCAACGGGGGAACTATGGCTACACCTTC